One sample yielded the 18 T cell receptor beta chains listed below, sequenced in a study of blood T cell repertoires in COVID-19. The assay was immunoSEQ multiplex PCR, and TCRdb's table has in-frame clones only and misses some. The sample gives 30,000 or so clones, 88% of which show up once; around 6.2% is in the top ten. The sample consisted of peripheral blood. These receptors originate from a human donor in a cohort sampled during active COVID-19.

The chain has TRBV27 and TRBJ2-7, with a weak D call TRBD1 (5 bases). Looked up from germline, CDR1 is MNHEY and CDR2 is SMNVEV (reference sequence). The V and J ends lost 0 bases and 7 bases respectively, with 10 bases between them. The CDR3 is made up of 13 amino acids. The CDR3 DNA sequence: TGTGCCAGCAGTTTATCCAGGGCGGATGAGCAGTACTTC. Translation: CASSLSRADEQYF.

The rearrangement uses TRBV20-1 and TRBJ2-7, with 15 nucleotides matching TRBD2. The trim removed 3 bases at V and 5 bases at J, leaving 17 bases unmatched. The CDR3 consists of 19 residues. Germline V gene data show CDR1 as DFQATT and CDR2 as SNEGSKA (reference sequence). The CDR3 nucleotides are TGCAGTGCTAGTCTAGTGGGACTAGCGGGGGGTACGGCTGGAGACGAGCAGTACTTC. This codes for CSASLVGLAGGTAGDEQYF.

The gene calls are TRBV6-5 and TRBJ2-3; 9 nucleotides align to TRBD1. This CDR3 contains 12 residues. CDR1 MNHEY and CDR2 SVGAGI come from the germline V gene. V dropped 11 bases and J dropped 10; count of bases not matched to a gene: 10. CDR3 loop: CAGGWGQGAQYF. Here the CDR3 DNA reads TGTGCCGGGGGATGGGGACAGGGTGCGCAGTATTTT.

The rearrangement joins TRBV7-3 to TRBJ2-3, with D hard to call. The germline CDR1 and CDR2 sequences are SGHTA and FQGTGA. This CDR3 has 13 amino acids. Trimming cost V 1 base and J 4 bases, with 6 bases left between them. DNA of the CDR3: TGTGCCAGCAGCTTAAATGAGGCAGATACGCAGTATTTT. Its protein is CASSLNEADTQYF.

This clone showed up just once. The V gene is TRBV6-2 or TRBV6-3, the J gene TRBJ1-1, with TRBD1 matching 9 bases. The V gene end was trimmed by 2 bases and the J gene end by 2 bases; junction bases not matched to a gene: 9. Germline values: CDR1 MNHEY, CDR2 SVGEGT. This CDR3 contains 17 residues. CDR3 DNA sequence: TGTGCCAGCAGTTACCCTATACAGGGGGCCTTTAACACTGAAGCTTTCTTT. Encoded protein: CASSYPIQGAFNTEAFF.

CDR3 sequence: CSVERLTGGGYTF. CDR3 nucleotide sequence: TGCAGCGTTGAACGCCTTACAGGGGGAGGCTACACCTTC. The V gene is TRBV29-1, the J gene TRBJ1-2; 8 bases fit TRBD1. The CDR3 has 13 residues. The trim removed 2 bases at V and 8 bases at J, leaving 7 bases unmatched. The germline gives CDR1 SQVTM, CDR2 ANQGSEA.

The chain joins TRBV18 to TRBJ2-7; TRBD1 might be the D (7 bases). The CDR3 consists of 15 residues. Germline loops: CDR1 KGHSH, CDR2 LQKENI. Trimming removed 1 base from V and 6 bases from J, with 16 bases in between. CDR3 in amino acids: CASSPRFQGGSEQYF. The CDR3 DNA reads TGTGCCAGCTCACCACGATTCCAGGGGGGATCCGAGCAGTACTTC.

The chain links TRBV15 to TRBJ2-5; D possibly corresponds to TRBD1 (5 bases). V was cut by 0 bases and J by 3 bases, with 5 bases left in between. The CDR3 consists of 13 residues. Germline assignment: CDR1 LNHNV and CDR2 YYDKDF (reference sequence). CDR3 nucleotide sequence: TGTGCCACCAGCAGAGAAGGGGAAGAGACCCAGTACTTC. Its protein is CATSREGEETQYF.

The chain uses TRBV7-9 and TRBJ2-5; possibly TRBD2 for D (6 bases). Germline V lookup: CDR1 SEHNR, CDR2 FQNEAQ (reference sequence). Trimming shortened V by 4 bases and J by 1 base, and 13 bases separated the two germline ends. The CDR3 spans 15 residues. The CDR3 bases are TGTGCCAGCAGCTCCTACGGGAGAGGCCAAGAGACCCAGTACTTC. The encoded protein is CASSSYGRGQETQYF.

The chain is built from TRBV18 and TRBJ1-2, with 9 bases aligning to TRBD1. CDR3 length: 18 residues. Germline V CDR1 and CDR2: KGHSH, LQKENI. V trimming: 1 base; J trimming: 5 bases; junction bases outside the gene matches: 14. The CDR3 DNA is TGTGCCAGCTCACCACTGGGACAGGGTCCTCAGGGTGTTTATGGCTACACCTTC. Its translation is CASSPLGQGPQGVYGYTF.

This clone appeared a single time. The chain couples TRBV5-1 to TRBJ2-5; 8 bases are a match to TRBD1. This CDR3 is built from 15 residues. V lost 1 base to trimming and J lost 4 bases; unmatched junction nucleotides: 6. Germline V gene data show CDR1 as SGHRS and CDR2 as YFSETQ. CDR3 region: CASSLWTGLGETQYF. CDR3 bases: TGCGCCAGCAGCTTGTGGACAGGGCTAGGAGAGACCCAGTACTTC. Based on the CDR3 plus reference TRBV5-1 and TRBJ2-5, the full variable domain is KAGVTQTPRYLIKTRGQQVTLSCSPISGHRSVSWYQQTPGQGLQFLFEYFSETQRNKGNFPGRFSGRQFSNSRSEMNVSTLELGDSALYLCASSLWTGLGETQYFGPGTRLLVL.

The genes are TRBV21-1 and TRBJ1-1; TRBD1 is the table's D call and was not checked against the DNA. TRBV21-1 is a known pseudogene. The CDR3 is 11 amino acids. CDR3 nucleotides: TGTGCCAGCAGCACATACACTGAAGCTTTCTTT. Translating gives CASSTYTEAFF.

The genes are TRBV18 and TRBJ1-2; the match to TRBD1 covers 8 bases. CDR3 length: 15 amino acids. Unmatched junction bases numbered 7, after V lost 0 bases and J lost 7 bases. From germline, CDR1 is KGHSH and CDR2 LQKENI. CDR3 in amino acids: CASSPPTGAGGGYTF. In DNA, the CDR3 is TGTGCCAGCTCACCACCGACAGGGGCAGGTGGTGGCTACACCTTC.

This CDR3 is CASSRTSGGIDTQYF. CDR3 nucleotides: TGTGCCAGCAGCCGGACTAGCGGGGGGATAGATACGCAGTATTTT. The chain uses TRBV7-9 and TRBJ2-3; 14 bases are shared with TRBD2. The CDR3 sequence is 15 residues long. Germline V gene lookup returns CDR1 SEHNR and CDR2 FQNEAQ (reference sequence). V was pared by 5 bases and J by 5 bases, with 3 bases of the junction left unmatched.

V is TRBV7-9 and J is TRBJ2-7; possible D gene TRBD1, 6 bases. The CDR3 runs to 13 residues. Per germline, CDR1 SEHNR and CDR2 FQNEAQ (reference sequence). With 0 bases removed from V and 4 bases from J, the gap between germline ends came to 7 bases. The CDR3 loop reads CASSLAGGYEQYF. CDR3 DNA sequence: TGTGCCAGCAGCTTAGCAGGGGGTTACGAGCAGTACTTC.

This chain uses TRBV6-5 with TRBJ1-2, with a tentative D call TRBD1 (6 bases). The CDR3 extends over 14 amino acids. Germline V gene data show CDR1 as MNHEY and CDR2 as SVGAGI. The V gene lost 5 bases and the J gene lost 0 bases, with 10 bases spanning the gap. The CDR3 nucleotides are TGTGCCAGCAGTCCGACAGGTTCTAACTATGGCTACACCTTC. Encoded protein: CASSPTGSNYGYTF.

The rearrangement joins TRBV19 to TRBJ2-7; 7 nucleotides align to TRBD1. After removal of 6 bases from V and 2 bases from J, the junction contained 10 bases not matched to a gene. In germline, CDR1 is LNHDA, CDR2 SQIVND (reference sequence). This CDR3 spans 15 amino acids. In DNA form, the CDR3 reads TGTGCCAGTAGGAAGACGACAGGGTGGGCCTACGAGCAGTACTTC. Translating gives CASRKTTGWAYEQYF.

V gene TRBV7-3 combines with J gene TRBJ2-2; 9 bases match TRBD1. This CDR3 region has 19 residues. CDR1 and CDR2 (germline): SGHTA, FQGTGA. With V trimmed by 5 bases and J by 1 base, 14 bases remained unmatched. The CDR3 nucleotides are TGTGCCAGCAGCCCAACGTTGGGGGACAGGGACAAGAACACCGGGGAGCTGTTTTTT. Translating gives CASSPTLGDRDKNTGELFF.